The clone carrying this TCR beta chain was seen many times. Its antigen is still unknown. V trimming: 4 bases; J trimming: 1 base; junction bases outside the gene matches: 10. Germline V lookup: CDR1 DFQATT, CDR2 SNEGSKA (reference sequence). The CDR3 runs to 15 residues. Researchers attached unique molecular identifiers to individual cDNA molecules. TCRdb recomputed calls from the 5' RACE reads with MiXCR, one row per CDR3 protein. The table shows some 96,000 distinct CDR3 sequences, with less than 15% occurring only once. The sample belongs to a study of early T cells in non-severe SARS-CoV-2 infection. Study context: Bulk RNA taken from unsorted whole blood was sequenced, leaving chains unpaired. Whole-study findings and limits: There was a bias toward anti-spike CD8 responses in VDJdb matching, which missed private and CD4 specificities.

The TCR originated in an adult who was a healthcare worker with PCR-confirmed SARS-CoV-2 infection or an uninfected control (not recorded which). The specimen sequenced was whole blood. The chain uses TRBV20-1 and TRBJ2-7, with TRBD1 identical over 7 bases. The CDR3 is CSAKTDRALSYEQYF. CDR3 DNA sequence: TGCAGTGCTAAGACAGACAGGGCCCTATCCTACGAGCAGTACTTC.